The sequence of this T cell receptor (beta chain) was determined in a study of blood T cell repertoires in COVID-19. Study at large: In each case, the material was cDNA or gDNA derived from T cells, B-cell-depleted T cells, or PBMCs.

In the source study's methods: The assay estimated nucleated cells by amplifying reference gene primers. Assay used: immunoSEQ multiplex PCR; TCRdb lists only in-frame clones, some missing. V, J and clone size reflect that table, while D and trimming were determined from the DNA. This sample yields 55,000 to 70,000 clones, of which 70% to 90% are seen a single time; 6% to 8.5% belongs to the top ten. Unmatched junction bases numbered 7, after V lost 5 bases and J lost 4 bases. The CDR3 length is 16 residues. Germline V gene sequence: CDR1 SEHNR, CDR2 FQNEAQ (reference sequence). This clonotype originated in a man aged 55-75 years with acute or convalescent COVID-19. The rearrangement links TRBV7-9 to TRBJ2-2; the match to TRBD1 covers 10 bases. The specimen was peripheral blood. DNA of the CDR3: TGTGCCAGCAGCCCCCGGGACAGGGGTTCCACCGGGGAGCTGTTTTTT. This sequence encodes CASSPRDRGSTGELFF.